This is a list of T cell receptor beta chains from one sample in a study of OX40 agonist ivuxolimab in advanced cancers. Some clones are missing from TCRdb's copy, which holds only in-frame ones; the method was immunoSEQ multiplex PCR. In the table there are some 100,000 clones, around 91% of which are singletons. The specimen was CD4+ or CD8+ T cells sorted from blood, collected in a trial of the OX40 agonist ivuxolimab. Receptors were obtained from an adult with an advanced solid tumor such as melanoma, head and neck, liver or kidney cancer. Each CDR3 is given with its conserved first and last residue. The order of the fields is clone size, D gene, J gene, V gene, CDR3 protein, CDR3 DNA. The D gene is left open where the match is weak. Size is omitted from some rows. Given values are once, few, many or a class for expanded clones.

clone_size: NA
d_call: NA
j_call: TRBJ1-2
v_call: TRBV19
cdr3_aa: CASARQGSYGYTF
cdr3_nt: TGTGCCAGTGCTCGGCAGGGAAGCTATGGCTACACCTTC

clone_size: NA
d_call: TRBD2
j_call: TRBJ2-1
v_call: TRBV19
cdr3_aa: CASSIPQTSGFYNEQFF
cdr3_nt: TGTGCCAGTAGTATCCCGCAGACTAGCGGGTTTTACAATGAGCAGTTCTTC

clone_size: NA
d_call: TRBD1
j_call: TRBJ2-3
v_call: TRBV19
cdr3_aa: CASSKGTALSTDTQYF
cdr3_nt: TGTGCCAGTAGTAAAGGGACAGCCCTGAGCACAGATACGCAGTATTTT

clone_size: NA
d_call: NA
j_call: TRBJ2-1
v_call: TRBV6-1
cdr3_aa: CASSDLALSYNEQFF
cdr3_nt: TGTGCCAGCAGTGACCTAGCCCTCTCCTACAATGAGCAGTTCTTC

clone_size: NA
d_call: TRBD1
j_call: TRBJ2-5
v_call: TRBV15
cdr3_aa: CATSRGQGVPETQYF
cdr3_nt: TGTGCCACCAGCAGGGGACAGGGAGTCCCTGAGACCCAGTACTTC

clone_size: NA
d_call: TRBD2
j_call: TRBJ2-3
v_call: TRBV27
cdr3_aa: CASSSGLAGGVIPTDTQYF
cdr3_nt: TGTGCCAGCAGTTCGGGACTAGCGGGAGGTGTAATCCCAACGGATACGCAGTATTTT

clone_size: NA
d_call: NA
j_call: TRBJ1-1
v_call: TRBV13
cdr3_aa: CASSVLGSLNTEAFF
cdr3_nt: TGTGCCAGCAGCGTACTAGGTAGTCTGAACACTGAAGCTTTCTTT

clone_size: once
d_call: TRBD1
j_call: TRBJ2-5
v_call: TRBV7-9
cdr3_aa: CASSFDRGQTQYF
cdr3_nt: TGTGCCAGCAGCTTCGACAGGGGACAGACCCAGTACTTC

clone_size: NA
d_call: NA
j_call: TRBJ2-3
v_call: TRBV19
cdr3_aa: CASPDHETGPYTDTQYF
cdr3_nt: TGTGCCAGCCCAGATCATGAAACGGGGCCATACACAGATACGCAGTATTTT

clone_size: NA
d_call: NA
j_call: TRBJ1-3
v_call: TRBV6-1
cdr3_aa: CASSDWRLGNTIYF
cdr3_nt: TGTGCCAGCAGTGATTGGAGGCTCGGAAACACCATATATTTT

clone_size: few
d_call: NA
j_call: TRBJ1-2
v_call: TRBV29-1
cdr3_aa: CSGRGPVIGYTF
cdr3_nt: TGCAGCGGGCGGGGGCCGGTCATTGGCTACACCTTC

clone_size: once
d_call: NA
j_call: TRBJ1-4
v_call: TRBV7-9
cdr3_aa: CASRIHGGSTNEKLFF
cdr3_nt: TGTGCCAGCAGAATCCACGGAGGTTCTACTAATGAAAAACTGTTTTTT

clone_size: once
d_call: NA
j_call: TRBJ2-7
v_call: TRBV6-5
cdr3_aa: CASRLRGNYEQYF
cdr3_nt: TGTGCCAGCAGATTAAGAGGCAACTACGAGCAGTACTTC

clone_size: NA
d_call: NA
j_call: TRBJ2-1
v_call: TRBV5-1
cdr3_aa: CASSQDTTSRNEQFF
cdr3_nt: TGCGCCAGCAGCCAAGACACCACCTCGAGGAATGAGCAGTTCTTC

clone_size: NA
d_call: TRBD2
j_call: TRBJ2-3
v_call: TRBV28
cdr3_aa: CASTPYVVAGPDTQYF
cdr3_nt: TGTGCCAGCACCCCTTACGTGGTAGCGGGACCTGATACGCAGTATTTT

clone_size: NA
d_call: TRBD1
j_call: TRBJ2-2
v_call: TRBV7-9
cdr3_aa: CASSLGITGDRNTGELFF
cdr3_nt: TGTGCCAGCAGCTTAGGAATCACAGGGGACAGGAACACCGGGGAGCTGTTTTTT

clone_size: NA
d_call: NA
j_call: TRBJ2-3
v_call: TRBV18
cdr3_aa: CASSPRRSSTDTQYF
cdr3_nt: TGTGCCAGCTCACCACGACGTTCCTCGACAGATACGCAGTATTTT

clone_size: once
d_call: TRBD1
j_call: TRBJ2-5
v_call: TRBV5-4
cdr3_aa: CASSLDRGRRETQYF
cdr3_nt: TGTGCCAGCAGCCTGGACAGGGGGCGCCGAGAGACCCAGTACTTC

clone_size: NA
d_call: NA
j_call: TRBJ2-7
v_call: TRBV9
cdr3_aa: CASSQGLGAYEQYF
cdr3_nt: TGTGCCAGCAGCCAGGGGCTAGGGGCCTACGAGCAGTACTTC

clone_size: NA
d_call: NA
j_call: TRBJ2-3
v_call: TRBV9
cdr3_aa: CASSVSDTESDTQYF
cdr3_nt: TGTGCCAGCAGCGTAAGTGATACCGAGTCGGATACGCAGTATTTT

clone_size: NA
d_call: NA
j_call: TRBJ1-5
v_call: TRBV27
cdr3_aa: CASSLRGMGVGQPQHF
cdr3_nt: TGTGCCAGCAGTTTACGGGGTATGGGGGTGGGTCAGCCCCAGCATTTT

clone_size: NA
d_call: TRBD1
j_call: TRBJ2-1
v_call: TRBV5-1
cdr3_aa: CASSLQGVSAYNEQFF
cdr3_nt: TGCGCCAGCAGCTTACAGGGGGTGTCGGCCTACAATGAGCAGTTCTTC